The 4 T cell receptor beta chains below come from one sample, sequenced in a study of blood T cell repertoires in COVID-19. Method: immunoSEQ multiplex PCR; TCRdb's copy keeps in-frame clones and lacks some. The table shows 150,000 or so clones, with 60% to 80% occurring only once. Sequencing was done on a sample of PBMCs or T cells enriched from blood (not recorded which). Receptor source: a woman between 50 and 59 years old who had recovered from COVID-19.

This sequence joins TRBV11-2 and TRBJ2-6, with 11 bases aligning to TRBD2. The germline CDR1 and CDR2 sequences are SGHAT and FQNNGV. This CDR3 comprises 18 residues. V was clipped by 5 bases and J by 0 bases; unmatched bases: 6. CDR3 residues: CASSITSGGLSGANVLTF. In DNA, the CDR3 is TGTGCCAGCAGCATAACTAGCGGGGGCCTCTCTGGGGCCAACGTCCTGACTTTC.

The chain is built from TRBV19 and TRBJ2-4; 7 nucleotides match TRBD1. CDR1 is LNHDA, CDR2 SQIVND, per germline (reference sequence). The junction had 8 bases not matched to a gene; V was cut back by 2 bases and J by 4 bases. This CDR3 has 16 residues. CDR3 nucleotide sequence: TGTGCCAGTAGTATAATAGACAGGGCTGGTAAAAACATTCAGTACTTC. Encoded protein: CASSIIDRAGKNIQYF.

This chain uses TRBV5-1 with TRBJ1-2; TRBD1 matches 9 bases. The J segment lost 6 bases and the V segment lost 3 bases, leaving 3 bases of the junction unmatched. This CDR3 comprises 13 residues. In germline, CDR1 is SGHRS, CDR2 YFSETQ. The CDR3 coding sequence is TGCGCCAGCAGCTCGACAGGGGGGGATGGCTACACCTTC. Protein sequence: CASSSTGGDGYTF.

The J gene is TRBJ2-1, the V gene TRBV7-3; D perhaps matches TRBD1 (5 bases). The V end was cut by 1 base, the J end by 5 bases, with 9 bases between. CDR1 and CDR2 from the germline V gene are SGHTA and FQGTGA. The CDR3 consists of 14 residues. The DNA for the CDR3 is TGTGCCAGCAGCTTAAATGGCAGGGACAATGAGCAGTTCTTC. Translating gives CASSLNGRDNEQFF.